A few counts support the clone carrying this T cell receptor beta chain. The data belong to a study of identical twins. A single record per CDR3 protein comes from TCRdb applying MiXCR to the 5' RACE reads. The data show a few hundred thousand distinct CDR3 sequences, roughly an eighth seen once. These data were also reused for a study on yellow fever vaccine responses in identical twins. From that second work: Twins' vaccine T cell response reportedly seemed partly convergent, partly personalized.

The sequence derives from a woman under 30 in good health. Material: CD4+ T cells sorted from blood.

The CDR3 loop reads CASSYRGHSYEQYF. Here the CDR3 DNA reads TGTGCCAGCAGCTACCGGGGGCACTCCTACGAGCAGTACTTC. The chain is built from TRBV14 and TRBJ2-7; D is tentatively TRBD1 or TRBD2 (6 bases each). Germline V lookup: CDR1 SGHDN, CDR2 FVKESK. V lost 5 bases, J lost 0 bases, and 11 bases lay in between. The CDR3 loop spans 14 amino acids.